Following are 14 T cell receptor beta chains from one sample sequenced in a study of human T cells and chemical hapten exposure. Each CDR3 protein is one row after TCRdb ran MiXCR on the RACE reads. The data hold tens of thousands of distinct CDR3 sequences, with 10% observed a single time. Indicated time point: pre-sensitization, week 0. Treatment noted: therapeutic diphenylcyclopropenone sensitization with weekly scalp DPC. The total RNA was obtained from whole blood that was not fractionated. The sample consisted of whole blood, taken in connection with sensitization to the hapten diphenylcyclopropenone (DPC). These receptors were collected from a man in his forties or fifties with alopecia areata. Some clones in this sample may be carry-over from other donors' samples.

This clonotype was found a few times. A read error may produce the germline difference seen at one junction end. The chain has TRBV11-2 and TRBJ1-1; no definite D call. The CDR3 loop spans 14 amino acids. Germline V gene data show CDR1 as SGHAT and CDR2 as FQNNGV. CDR3 in DNA: TGTGCCAGCAGCTTAGAGGTAGCGGGAACTGAAGTTTTCTTT. Translated: CASSLEVAGTEVFF.

This clonotype was seen ten or more times. The chain combines TRBV4-1 with TRBJ2-7, with TRBD1 as a possible D gene (6 bases). Trimming removed 4 bases at V and 7 bases at J, with 17 bases between. Per germline, CDR1 MGHRA and CDR2 YSYEKL. The CDR3 is 14 amino acids. Here the CDR3 reads CASSLRDTSLEQYF. CDR3 in DNA: TGCGCCAGCAGCCTAAGGGACACTTCCCTGGAGCAGTACTTC.

In this sample, this clonotype turned up many times. The chain is built from TRBV29-1 and TRBJ1-1, with a possible D match to TRBD1 (6 bases). The germline CDR1 and CDR2 sequences are SQVTM and ANQGSEA. The germline V and J ends were trimmed by 4 bases and 5 bases, with 11 bases remaining between them. The CDR3 is made up of 12 amino acids. CDR3 amino acids: CSVARTATEAFF. The CDR3 DNA is TGCAGCGTTGCCAGGACAGCTACTGAAGCTTTCTTT.

The chain employs TRBV29-1 and TRBJ1-4, with D uncertain. Germline V CDR1 and CDR2: SQVTM, ANQGSEA. V was shortened by 6 bases and J by 6 bases, with 11 bases between the two germline ends. This CDR3 region has 12 residues. The CDR3 DNA follows: TGCAGCGTGTCTTTAAGCGATGAAAAACTGTTTTTT. Protein product: CSVSLSDEKLFF.

This clonotype was seen more than once but under ten times. This chain links TRBV7-3 with TRBJ2-1; perhaps D is TRBD1 or TRBD2 (5 bases each). The CDR3 sequence is 12 residues long. Germline assignment: CDR1 SGHTA and CDR2 FQGTGA. V lost 2 bases and J 9 bases, leaving 8 bases between the germline ends. The CDR3 is CASSLGGGEQFF. The CDR3, as DNA: TGTGCCAGCAGCTTAGGTGGGGGTGAGCAGTTCTTC.

This clonotype appeared many times. This sequence joins TRBV4-1 and TRBJ2-2; D possibly corresponds to TRBD1 (6 bases). V was pared by 3 bases and J by 3 bases, with 8 bases between. The length of the CDR3 is 14 residues. Germline V CDR1 and CDR2: MGHRA, YSYEKL. CDR3 in amino acids: CASSQTGYTGELFF. The CDR3 region has the DNA TGCGCCAGCAGCCAGACAGGTTACACCGGGGAGCTGTTTTTT.

This clonotype has a count of ten or more. The chain joins TRBV29-1 to TRBJ1-5, with 7 nucleotides matching TRBD1. V gave up 4 bases and J gave up 1 base; unmatched junction bases: 7. The CDR3 spans 15 residues. CDR1 and CDR2 from the germline V gene are SQVTM and ANQGSEA. This CDR3 reads CSVVVQGQSNQPQHF. CDR3 in DNA: TGCAGCGTTGTGGTACAGGGGCAAAGCAATCAGCCCCAGCATTTT.

This clonotype appeared many times. The genes are TRBV9 and TRBJ1-1, with TRBD1 identical over 7 bases. Germline CDR1 and CDR2: SGDLS and YYNGEE. The V segment lost 3 bases and the J segment 5 bases; nucleotides outside the gene matches: 13. The CDR3 has 16 residues. The CDR3 loop reads CASSAVNRQGKTEAFF. The CDR3 DNA sequence: TGTGCCAGCAGCGCCGTTAACCGACAGGGAAAAACTGAAGCTTTCTTT.

This clonotype was picked up many times. This sequence joins TRBV20-1 and TRBJ1-5; no clear D. The CDR3 runs 13 residues. The V end lost 5 bases, the J end lost 3 bases, and 11 bases lay between the germline ends. Looked up from germline, CDR1 is DFQATT and CDR2 is SNEGSKA (reference sequence). The CDR3 DNA sequence: TGCAGTGCTCCCCGAGGAGTCAATCAGCCCCAGCATTTT. This gives the protein CSAPRGVNQPQHF.

This clonotype was found many times. CDR3 in amino acids: CASSQDAGTGQKLFF. In DNA form, the CDR3 reads TGCGCCAGCAGCCAAGATGCGGGTACAGGACAAAAACTGTTTTTT. The J gene is TRBJ1-4, the V gene TRBV4-3; D is perhaps TRBD1 (5 bases). The ends were cut back, 0 bases at V and 9 bases at J, with 14 bases in the middle. This CDR3 is built from 15 residues. The germline V gene has CDR1 LGHNA and CDR2 YSLEER.

The sample holds many counts of this clonotype. J is TRBJ1-1 and V is TRBV5-1; D is ambiguous. This CDR3 is built from 15 residues. Trimming pared 0 bases from V and 0 bases from J, leaving 9 bases between. The germline CDR1 and CDR2 sequences are SGHRS and YFSETQ. The CDR3 loop reads CASSLGEGLNTEAFF. For the CDR3, the DNA is TGCGCCAGCAGCTTGGGGGAGGGATTGAACACTGAAGCTTTCTTT.

The chain carries TRBV28 and TRBJ2-2; 9 nucleotides match TRBD1. Trimming at V came to 9 bases and at J to 5 bases, leaving 7 bases not matched to a gene. Germline V CDR1 and CDR2: MDHEN, SYDVKM. This CDR3 comprises 14 residues. The CDR3 here is CASWTGATTGELFF. The CDR3 DNA sequence: TGTGCCAGTTGGACAGGGGCTACTACCGGGGAGCTGTTTTTT.

This clonotype showed up many times. The rearrangement uses TRBV5-1 and TRBJ2-2, with 11 bases identical to TRBD1. CDR3 length: 16 residues. J gave up 7 bases and V 3 bases, and 8 bases lay outside the gene matches. Germline V gene data show CDR1 as SGHRS and CDR2 as YFSETQ. The CDR3 here is CASSSTGTGGIGELFF. The CDR3 coding sequence is TGCGCCAGCAGCTCAACCGGGACAGGGGGTATCGGGGAGCTGTTTTTT.

The genes are TRBV12-3 or TRBV12-4 and TRBJ2-1; D not resolved. Trimming shortened V by 7 bases and J by 3 bases, and 10 bases separated the two germline ends. This CDR3 has 13 residues. This chain's CDR3 is CASTQSIYNEQFF. The CDR3 DNA reads as TGTGCCAGCACCCAATCAATCTACAATGAGCAGTTCTTC.